The next 27 T cell receptor beta chains were all read from a single sample in a study of CD8 T cells in Susac syndrome. Roughly 0.45 to 1 ug RNA was reverse transcribed with random hexamers. TCRdb called the immunoSEQ multiplex PCR reads again in MiXCR, with one record for every CDR3 protein. Of roughly 400,000 distinct CDR3 sequences detected, 75% to 90% appear once; the ten largest clones hold approximately 0.12%. The sample was CD8+ T cells from PBMCs. The source of these receptors is a human donor with multiple sclerosis.

The chain carries TRBV4-1 and TRBJ2-3; 7 nucleotides line up with TRBD1. The V segment lost 4 bases and the J segment 6 bases; nucleotides outside the gene matches: 7. Germline CDR1 and CDR2: MGHRA and YSYEKL. The CDR3 extends over 14 amino acids. In DNA form, the CDR3 reads TGCGCCAGCAGCCTAACCAAGGGGGCGGATACGCAGTATTTT. This codes for CASSLTKGADTQYF.

The chain recombines TRBV6-1 with TRBJ2-1; D is possibly TRBD2 (5 bases). The CDR3 has 15 residues. With 1 base removed from V and 4 bases from J, the gap between germline ends came to 11 bases. The V gene's germline CDR1 is MNHNS and CDR2 SASEGT. CDR3: CASSEDGGGYNEQFF. The CDR3 DNA follows: TGTGCCAGCAGTGAAGACGGAGGTGGTTACAATGAGCAGTTCTTC.

This sequence joins TRBV12-3 or TRBV12-4 and TRBJ2-5; 7 bases map to TRBD1. The trim removed 6 bases at V and 3 bases at J, leaving 10 bases unmatched. The CDR3 is 15 amino acids. The CDR3 sequence: CASSLQGSYEETQYF. CDR3 coding DNA: TGTGCCAGCAGCTTACAGGGGTCCTATGAAGAGACCCAGTACTTC.

This clonotype was seen a handful of times. The chain has TRBV6-5 and TRBJ1-1; D is possibly TRBD1 (5 bases). V was trimmed by 3 bases and J by 4 bases, leaving 12 bases between them. The CDR3 contains 14 residues. Germline-derived CDR1 and CDR2 are MNHEY and SVGAGI. Here the CDR3 reads CASSYLGVSTEAFF. DNA for the CDR3: TGTGCCAGCAGTTATTTAGGGGTGAGCACTGAAGCTTTCTTT.

The chain has TRBV2 and TRBJ1-2, with D uncertain. Germline values: CDR1 SNHLY, CDR2 FYNNEI. This CDR3 is built from 14 residues. The germline V and J ends were trimmed by 3 bases and 2 bases, with 10 bases remaining between them. The CDR3 nucleotides read TGTGCCAGCAGTGACAGTCCGGAAAACTATGGCTACACCTTC. Translated, it gives CASSDSPENYGYTF.

This chain links TRBV30 with TRBJ1-6, with 7 bases aligning to TRBD1. V was pared by 2 bases and J by 7 bases, with 5 bases of the junction left unmatched. Germline CDR1 GTSNPN, CDR2 SVGIG (reference sequence). This CDR3 is 14 amino acids long. The CDR3 protein is CAWSYGDSNSPLHF. The CDR3 DNA reads as TGTGCCTGGAGTTATGGGGACAGCAATTCACCCCTCCACTTT.

The CDR3 reads CAGLTSGSHGELFF. Here the CDR3 DNA reads TGTGCCGGGTTGACTAGCGGGAGTCACGGGGAGCTGTTTTTT. V gene TRBV7-9 combines with J gene TRBJ2-2; 12 nucleotides line up with TRBD2. Germline values: CDR1 SEHNR, CDR2 FQNEAQ (reference sequence). The CDR3 is 14 residues long. V was clipped by 11 bases and J by 7 bases; unmatched bases: 8.

This CDR3 is CASSQVMDPNTGELFF. CDR3 in DNA: TGCGCCAGCAGCCAAGTGATGGACCCGAACACCGGGGAGCTGTTTTTT. The chain uses TRBV4-1 and TRBJ2-2; D is undetermined. Germline assignment: CDR1 MGHRA and CDR2 YSYEKL. The CDR3 consists of 16 residues. Trimming stripped 1 base from V and 0 bases from J, with 9 bases between.

The chain recombines TRBV11-1 with TRBJ2-3, with 7 nucleotides matching TRBD2. The CDR3 has 17 residues. From germline, CDR1 is SGHAT and CDR2 FQDESV (reference sequence). Losses at the gene ends were 5 bases for V and 0 bases for J; bases not matched to a gene: 11. The CDR3 region is CASSPRSWDYSTDTQYF. CDR3 sequence (DNA): TGTGCCAGCAGCCCTCGGAGTTGGGACTATAGCACAGATACGCAGTATTTT.

The genes are TRBV27 and TRBJ2-7; a possible D gene is TRBD2 (6 bases). There are 15 residues in the CDR3. CDR1 is MNHEY, CDR2 SMNVEV, per germline (reference sequence). Trimming took 1 base from V and 6 from J, leaving 16 bases between them. The CDR3 sequence: CASSLLGGTGLEQYF. The DNA of the CDR3 is TGTGCCAGCAGTTTATTGGGCGGGACTGGTCTCGAGCAGTACTTC.

V and J are TRBV6-1 and TRBJ2-7; 12 positions match TRBD2. Germline lookup yields CDR1 MNHNS and CDR2 SASEGT. This CDR3 has 14 amino acids. Trimming took 4 bases from V and 2 from J; bases not matched to a gene: 0. CDR3 coding DNA: TGTGCCAGCAGTGGGACTAGCGGGGCCTACGAGCAGTACTTC. Encoded protein: CASSGTSGAYEQYF.

J is TRBJ2-1 and V is TRBV2, with 8 bases identical to TRBD2. The CDR3 runs to 12 residues. The V gene end was trimmed by 8 bases and the J gene end by 7 bases; junction bases not matched to a gene: 4. The germline gives CDR1 SNHLY, CDR2 FYNNEI. The CDR3 nucleotides are TGTGCCAGCCCGGGACTAGTTAATGAGCAGTTCTTC. Residues: CASPGLVNEQFF. The full variable domain, completed using reference TRBV2 and TRBJ2-1, is EPEVTQTPSHQVTQMGQEVILRCVPISNHLYFYWYRQILGQKVEFLVSFYNNEISEKSEIFDDQFSVERPDGSNFTLKIRSTKLEDSAMYFCASPGLVNEQFFGPGTRLTVL.

The chain couples TRBV7-8 to TRBJ2-3; TRBD2 matches 8 bases. Germline CDR1 SGHVS, CDR2 FQNEAQ. V lost 4 bases to trimming and J lost 4 bases; unmatched junction nucleotides: 19. This CDR3 is built from 19 residues. The CDR3 DNA is TGTGCCAGCAGCTCCCCGGGGGGGGTACAGGTGGGGTCCCCAGATACGCAGTATTTT. This gives the protein CASSSPGGVQVGSPDTQYF.

The chain has TRBV30 and TRBJ1-3; possible D gene TRBD1, 5 bases. The CDR3 contains 15 residues. Trimming stripped 5 bases from V and 0 bases from J, with 14 bases between. CDR1 and CDR2 (germline): GTSNPN, SVGIG (reference sequence). The CDR3 loop is CAWLGLTSSGNTIYF. CDR3 DNA sequence: TGTGCCTGGCTGGGACTGACGAGCTCTGGAAACACCATATATTTT.

This clonotype showed up just a few times. One end of the junction is discordant with germline, which a read error may explain. V usage is TRBV4-1 and J usage is TRBJ2-1; 7 nucleotides agree with TRBD1. The length of the CDR3 is 12 residues. CDR1 and CDR2 (germline): MGHRA, YSYEKL. CDR3 DNA sequence: TGTGCCAGCAGCCCGACAGGGAATGAGCAGTTCTTC. Translated, it gives CASSPTGNEQFF.

The J gene is TRBJ2-7, the V gene TRBV19; D uncertain. Germline V gives CDR1 LNHDA, CDR2 SQIVND (reference sequence). There are 15 residues in the CDR3. V was shortened by 5 bases and J by 0 bases, with 14 bases between the two germline ends. CDR3 loop: CASSPSYGPSYEQYF. The CDR3 nucleotides are TGTGCCAGTAGTCCATCATACGGACCCTCCTACGAGCAGTACTTC.

V and J are TRBV6-1 and TRBJ2-4; 9 bases are a match to TRBD1. The CDR3 runs to 15 residues. CDR1 is MNHNS, CDR2 SASEGT, per germline. V lost 6 bases to trimming and J lost 6 bases; unmatched junction nucleotides: 9. The DNA of the CDR3 is TGTGCCAGCAGGGCTGACAGGGGGGGAGGAAACATTCAGTACTTC. Amino acids: CASRADRGGGNIQYF.

This chain joins TRBV6-2 or TRBV6-3 and TRBJ1-1; weak D call: TRBD1 (6 bases). The germline CDR1 and CDR2 sequences are MNHEY and SVGEGT. Trimming removed 0 bases from V and 5 bases from J, with 16 bases in between. The CDR3 sequence is 16 residues long. The DNA of the CDR3 is TGTGCCAGCAGTTACTCCCCAACAGGGATTGTGACTGAAGCTTTCTTT. Its protein is CASSYSPTGIVTEAFF.

The chain uses TRBV7-9 and TRBJ2-5, with 7 bases lining up with TRBD1. Trimming removed 7 bases from V and 3 bases from J; junction bases left unmatched: 5. Germline V gene data show CDR1 as SEHNR and CDR2 as FQNEAQ (reference sequence). The CDR3 extends over 13 amino acids. CDR3 DNA sequence: TGTGCCAGCATCAACAGGGGCGAAGAGACCCAGTACTTC. Residues: CASINRGEETQYF. Full variable domain (rest looked up from reference TRBV7-9 and TRBJ2-5): DTGVSQNPRHKITKRGQNVTFRCDPISEHNRLYWYRQTLGQGPEFLTYFQNEAQLEKSRLLSDRFSAERPKGSFSTLEIQRTEQGDSAMYLCASINRGEETQYFGPGTRLLVL.

The gene calls are TRBV7-9 and TRBJ1-5, with 7 positions matching TRBD1. Germline V gene sequence: CDR1 SEHNR, CDR2 FQNEAQ (reference sequence). CDR3 length equals 14 residues. Trimming removed 4 bases from V and 5 bases from J; junction bases left unmatched: 5. The CDR3 DNA follows: TGTGCCAGCAGCTCTTTTGGGACAGATCAGCCCCAGCATTTT. It encodes CASSSFGTDQPQHF.

The J gene is TRBJ1-1, the V gene TRBV10-3, with a tentative D call TRBD1 (5 bases). Germline V lookup: CDR1 ENHRY, CDR2 SYGVKD. The CDR3 consists of 14 residues. The V end lost 3 bases, the J end lost 5 bases, and 13 bases lay between the germline ends. The CDR3 sequence is CAISDPDWGTEAFF. Written as DNA, the CDR3 is TGTGCCATCAGTGATCCCGATTGGGGGACTGAAGCTTTCTTT.

CDR3 coding DNA: TGCGCCAGCAGTCGCGGTCGGGGGGGATTATCCTACAATGAGCAGTTCTTC. Protein product: CASSRGRGGLSYNEQFF. The rearrangement joins TRBV5-1 to TRBJ2-1; the match to TRBD2 covers 8 bases. The CDR3 totals 17 residues. CDR1 is SGHRS and CDR2 is YFSETQ in the germline V gene. The junction had 11 bases not matched to a gene; V was cut back by 5 bases and J by 1 base.

V is TRBV6-5 and J is TRBJ1-5, with 9 bases lining up with TRBD1. Germline lookup yields CDR1 MNHEY and CDR2 SVGAGI. The length of the CDR3 is 14 residues. The CDR3, as DNA: TGTATCAGCAGTATTACAGGGGGCACTCAGCCCCAGCATTTT. It yields the protein CISSITGGTQPQHF.

The chain employs TRBV7-2 and TRBJ2-5, with 8 bases identical to TRBD2. The CDR3 spans 16 residues. J gave up 5 bases and V 1 base, and 9 bases lay outside the gene matches. Germline V CDR1 and CDR2: SGHTA, FQGNSA. The CDR3: CASSLVRREGRETQYF. The CDR3 DNA sequence: TGTGCCAGCAGCTTAGTTCGACGGGAGGGTCGGGAGACCCAGTACTTC.

The V gene is TRBV18, the J gene TRBJ2-7, with D unclear. V was clipped by 0 bases and J by 7 bases, with 7 bases between them. This CDR3 comprises 12 residues. Germline CDR1 KGHSH, CDR2 LQKENI. CDR3 loop: CASSPPDGEQYF. DNA of the CDR3: TGTGCCAGCTCACCACCCGACGGTGAGCAGTACTTC.

The V call is TRBV5-6, the J call TRBJ1-3, with 9 bases fitting TRBD1. CDR3 length: 15 amino acids. After removal of 3 bases from V and 3 bases from J, the junction contained 4 bases not matched to a gene. Germline-derived CDR1 and CDR2 are SGHDT and YYEEEE. The CDR3 loop is CASSSGQGVGNTIYF. The CDR3 DNA reads TGTGCCAGCAGCTCGGGACAGGGTGTTGGAAACACCATATATTTT.

This chain uses TRBV20-1 with TRBJ2-4, with a tentative D call TRBD2 (7 bases). The germline CDR1 and CDR2 sequences are DFQATT and SNEGSKA (reference sequence). This CDR3 has 14 residues. V lost 6 bases to trimming and J lost 1 base, with 13 bases between them. CDR3 residues: CSAGGGVAKNIQYF. The CDR3 DNA reads TGCAGTGCAGGAGGGGGGGTGGCCAAAAACATTCAGTACTTC.